Shown below are 25 T cell receptor beta chains from a single sample sequenced in a study of T cells in Graves' hyperthyroidism and ophthalmopathy (dated by TCRdb to the late 2010s). Libraries were built with multiplex PCR. TCRdb records Illumina HiSeq 2000 as the sequencer. Amplification of TCR beta CDR3 regions was carried out from RNA transcripts. A first-round RT-PCR of the TCR CDR3 used the HTBI primer set with the Qiagen OneStep RT-PCR kit. TCRdb reprocessing: public reads trimmed at Q25 with fastp, clones called with MiXCR, in-frame beta chains kept. CDR3 protein duplicates are merged, each entry listing the most common genes and DNA. The sample contains 250,000 to 300,000 distinct CDR3 sequences, approximately 18% of them found a single time. 35% to 40% of the sample rests with the top ten. Sequences were obtained from blood. Receptors were obtained from a man in his forties or fifties with Graves' ophthalmopathy.

This clonotype was counted many times. The chain recombines TRBV11-1 with TRBJ2-1, with TRBD2 matching over 10 bases. The CDR3 extends over 15 amino acids. The trim removed 3 bases at V and 5 bases at J, leaving 4 bases unmatched. Germline assignment: CDR1 SGHAT and CDR2 FQDESV (reference sequence). The chain's CDR3 is CASSLSGRADNEQFF. CDR3 nucleotide sequence: TGTGCCAGCAGCTTGAGCGGGAGGGCCGACAATGAGCAGTTCTTC.

The sample holds many counts of this clonotype. V gene TRBV28 combines with J gene TRBJ1-6; D gene unclear. CDR3 length: 13 amino acids. Looked up from germline, CDR1 is MDHEN and CDR2 is SYDVKM. V gave up 2 bases and J gave up 7 bases, with 6 bases separating them. CDR3 sequence (DNA): TGTGCCAGCAGTTTAAGCATGAATTCACCCCTCCACTTT. It is translated as CASSLSMNSPLHF.

The chain carries TRBV20-1 and TRBJ2-7, with TRBD2 identical over 8 bases. Germline V gives CDR1 DFQATT, CDR2 SNEGSKA (reference sequence). With V trimmed by 1 base and J by 4 bases, 12 bases remained unmatched. The length of the CDR3 is 16 residues. The CDR3 loop reads CSARVVKRVAGYEQYF. DNA of the CDR3: TGCAGTGCTAGAGTCGTTAAGCGGGTAGCGGGGTACGAGCAGTACTTC.

DNA for the CDR3: TGTGCCAGCCGAGTCTGGGACTACTTACAAGAGACCCAGTACTTC. Its translation is CASRVWDYLQETQYF. V and J are TRBV28 and TRBJ2-5; TRBD2 matches at 7 bases. The CDR3 runs to 15 residues. Germline V gives CDR1 MDHEN, CDR2 SYDVKM. Trimming cost V 8 bases and J 2 bases; bases outside gene matches: 11.

The genes are TRBV28 and TRBJ1-1; 7 positions agree with TRBD1. J was trimmed by 2 bases and V by 1 base; bases with no gene match: 7. CDR3 length: 16 residues. Germline-derived CDR1 and CDR2 are MDHEN and SYDVKM. CDR3 sequence (DNA): TGTGCCAGCAGTTTATTACTTAACAGGGGTAACACTGAAGCTTTCTTT. Its translation: CASSLLLNRGNTEAFF.

In DNA form, the CDR3 reads TGCGCCAGCAGCCCGGGACCTAATTCACCCCTCCACTTT. As protein: CASSPGPNSPLHF. The chain has TRBV5-1 and TRBJ1-6; tentatively, D is TRBD1 (5 bases). This CDR3 comprises 13 residues. The germline V gene has CDR1 SGHRS and CDR2 YFSETQ. With 4 bases removed from V and 6 bases from J, the gap between germline ends came to 8 bases.

This clonotype was seen at least ten times. The V and J genes are TRBV11-3 and TRBJ1-2, with D uncertain. Germline CDR1 reads SGHNT; CDR2 reads YENEEA. V lost 4 bases and J lost 4, with 10 bases in between. CDR3 length: 13 residues. CDR3 sequence: CASSSGRGYGYTF. DNA for the CDR3: TGTGCCAGCAGCTCCGGACGAGGCTATGGCTACACCTTC.

This chain joins TRBV2 and TRBJ2-2; D unresolved. The CDR3 runs 14 residues. V lost 4 bases, J lost 1 base, and 7 bases lay in between. CDR1 and CDR2 from the germline V gene are SNHLY and FYNNEI. The CDR3 bases are TGTGCCAGCAGTGCGGAACAGAACACCGGGGAGCTGTTTTTT. Translation gives CASSAEQNTGELFF.

Only a few counts were recorded for this clonotype. The chain recombines TRBV7-9 with TRBJ2-3; D unresolved. This CDR3 has 14 amino acids. CDR1 is SEHNR and CDR2 is FQNEAQ in the germline V gene (reference sequence). V dropped 3 bases and J dropped 3 bases, with 10 bases sitting between them. The CDR3, as DNA: TGTGCCAGCAGCTTGGTATGGGAAACAGATACGCAGTATTTT. The encoded protein is CASSLVWETDTQYF. Full variable domain (remainder filled in from reference TRBV7-9 and TRBJ2-3): DTGVSQNPRHKITKRGQNVTFRCDPISEHNRLYWYRQTLGQGPEFLTYFQNEAQLEKSRLLSDRFSAERPKGSFSTLEIQRTEQGDSAMYLCASSLVWETDTQYFGPGTRLTVL.

The V gene is TRBV5-1, the J gene TRBJ2-2; 12 bases map to TRBD2. The CDR3 totals 16 residues. Germline V gene data show CDR1 as SGHRS and CDR2 as YFSETQ. The V segment lost 4 bases and the J segment 7 bases; nucleotides outside the gene matches: 8. The CDR3 coding sequence is TGCGCCAGCAGCCCCTCTAGCGGGAGGGCCGGCGGGGAGCTGTTTTTT. Translating gives CASSPSSGRAGGELFF.

This clonotype was seen at least ten times. The chain combines TRBV24-1 with TRBJ2-5, with a possible D match to TRBD2 (5 bases). The CDR3 covers 14 residues. V was shortened by 5 bases and J by 3 bases, with 12 bases between the two germline ends. Looked up from germline, CDR1 is KGHDR and CDR2 is SFDVKD. The chain's CDR3 is CATSARTVEETQYF. The CDR3 DNA reads as TGTGCCACCAGTGCCAGGACTGTTGAAGAGACCCAGTACTTC.

There are a few counts of this clonotype. The genes are TRBV11-1 and TRBJ2-2, with D tentatively TRBD2 (5 bases). The CDR3 loop spans 14 amino acids. Trimming took off 5 bases at V and 6 bases at J, with 13 bases between the two ends. Germline V gene data show CDR1 as SGHAT and CDR2 as FQDESV (reference sequence). In nucleotides, the CDR3 is TGTGCCAGCAGCCTCCGGGGAATTTCCGGGGAGCTGTTTTTT. It yields the protein CASSLRGISGELFF. Together with reference TRBV11-1 and TRBJ2-2, the CDR3 gives the full variable domain: EAEVAQSPRYKITEKSQAVAFWCDPISGHATLYWYRQILGQGPELLVQFQDESVVDDSQLPKDRFSAERLKGVDSTLKIQPAELGDSAMYLCASSLRGISGELFFGEGSRLTVL.

This clonotype came up a few times. The chain employs TRBV6-2 or TRBV6-3 and TRBJ2-7; 8 bases are a match to TRBD1. Germline CDR1 reads MNHEY; CDR2 reads SVGEGT. The CDR3 extends over 13 amino acids. J gave up 5 bases and V 6 bases, and 6 bases lay outside the gene matches. Here the CDR3 DNA reads TGTGCCAGCAGACCGGACAGGGTCGACGAGCAGTACTTC. It translates to CASRPDRVDEQYF.

V and J are TRBV27 and TRBJ2-1, with 12 bases that match TRBD2. CDR3 length: 12 residues. Germline loops: CDR1 MNHEY, CDR2 SMNVEV (reference sequence). Trimming cost V 5 bases and J 13 bases; bases outside gene matches: 3. The CDR3 sequence is CASSRTSGNQFF. CDR3 nucleotide sequence: TGTGCCAGCAGTAGGACTAGCGGGAATCAGTTCTTC.

This clonotype was seen at least ten times. V is TRBV11-2 and J is TRBJ2-7; 10 bases align to TRBD1. Germline V CDR1 and CDR2: SGHAT, FQNNGV. V lost 5 bases to trimming and J lost 8 bases; unmatched junction nucleotides: 12. The CDR3 runs to 15 residues. This CDR3 is CASSSWGGTGVKQYF. The CDR3 DNA follows: TGTGCCAGCAGCAGTTGGGGGGGGACAGGGGTGAAGCAGTACTTC.

The rearrangement uses TRBV3-1 and TRBJ2-1; TRBD2 matches 12 bases. The CDR3 totals 19 residues. The ends lost 2 bases at V and 6 bases at J; junction bases unmatched: 14. CDR1 is LGHDT, CDR2 YNNKEL, per germline (reference sequence). The CDR3 sequence is CASSQSPSSGRGSGNEQFF. The CDR3 DNA sequence: TGTGCCAGCAGCCAAAGCCCTTCTAGCGGGAGGGGCTCAGGCAATGAGCAGTTCTTC.

This clonotype appeared a few times. CDR3 nucleotide sequence: TGTGCCAGCAGCTTATCGGTTAAGGTGGGGGCGAGGGGAACCTACAATGAGCAGTTCTTC. It is translated as CASSLSVKVGARGTYNEQFF. The gene calls are TRBV7-9 and TRBJ2-1, with a tentative D call TRBD1 (6 bases). The CDR3 is 20 amino acids. CDR1 is SEHNR, CDR2 FQNEAQ, per germline (reference sequence). V gave up 2 bases and J gave up 2 bases, with 25 bases separating them.

This clonotype was counted at least ten times. The chain is built from TRBV27 and TRBJ2-3; 8 bases agree with TRBD2. The CDR3 runs to 14 residues. Germline CDR1 and CDR2: MNHEY and SMNVEV (reference sequence). The ends lost 4 bases at V and 4 bases at J; junction bases unmatched: 4. The CDR3 region is CASSYGTRADTQYF. As DNA, the CDR3 is TGTGCCAGCAGTTACGGGACTAGAGCAGATACGCAGTATTTT.

This clonotype appeared a few times. The V and J genes are TRBV6-1 and TRBJ2-2; 11 bases agree with TRBD2. Germline V gene lookup returns CDR1 MNHNS and CDR2 SASEGT. The CDR3 sequence is 19 residues long. V gave up 7 bases and J gave up 4 bases; unmatched junction bases: 17. Here the CDR3 reads CASKQLSWASGRSTGELFF. The CDR3 DNA reads TGTGCCAGCAAACAGTTATCATGGGCTAGCGGGAGGAGCACCGGGGAGCTGTTTTTT.

This clonotype came up many times. The chain carries TRBV5-6 and TRBJ2-5; D is undetermined. The CDR3 has 13 residues. The germline gives CDR1 SGHDT, CDR2 YYEEEE. Trimming stripped 1 base from V and 2 bases from J, with 6 bases between. This chain's CDR3 is CASSLTAQETQYF. As DNA, the CDR3 is TGTGCCAGCAGCTTGACAGCGCAAGAGACCCAGTACTTC.

This clonotype occurred many times. The V call is TRBV27, the J call TRBJ1-1; 8 bases align to TRBD1. This CDR3 spans 14 amino acids. V gave up 6 bases and J gave up 4 bases; unmatched junction bases: 7. Germline V gene sequence: CDR1 MNHEY, CDR2 SMNVEV (reference sequence). CDR3 region: CASREDRVFTEAFF. The CDR3 nucleotides are TGTGCCAGCAGGGAGGACAGGGTGTTCACTGAAGCTTTCTTT.

This clonotype was found a few times. V gene TRBV5-1 combines with J gene TRBJ2-7; 8 bases line up with TRBD1. With V trimmed by 0 bases and J by 5 bases, 7 bases remained unmatched. There are 15 residues in the CDR3. Germline assignment: CDR1 SGHRS and CDR2 YFSETQ. The CDR3 DNA sequence: TGCGCCAGCAGCTTGGGAGGGACAGGTCGCCACGAGCAGTACTTC. Protein sequence: CASSLGGTGRHEQYF. The full variable domain, rest sourced from reference TRBV5-1 and TRBJ2-7, is KAGVTQTPRYLIKTRGQQVTLSCSPISGHRSVSWYQQTPGQGLQFLFEYFSETQRNKGNFPGRFSGRQFSNSRSEMNVSTLELGDSALYLCASSLGGTGRHEQYFGPGTRLTVT.

This clonotype turned up a few times. The rearrangement uses TRBV9 and TRBJ2-1; D is perhaps TRBD2 (5 bases). Deletions cut 4 bases from V and 0 bases from J, with 17 bases between. CDR1 SGDLS and CDR2 YYNGEE come from the germline V gene. CDR3 length: 17 residues. This CDR3 reads CASSSQLVESSYNEQFF. CDR3 nucleotide sequence: TGTGCCAGCAGCTCCCAACTAGTCGAAAGCTCCTACAATGAGCAGTTCTTC.

This clonotype was seen at least ten times. CDR3 nucleotide sequence: TGTGCCAGCAGCTTAGATCTGGTTAGCGGGAGATCTGGGGCCAACGTCCTGACTTTC. Its protein is CASSLDLVSGRSGANVLTF. The rearrangement uses TRBV11-2 and TRBJ2-6; 9 bases are shared with TRBD2. Trimming at V came to 0 bases and at J to 1 base, leaving 7 bases not matched to a gene. This CDR3 contains 19 residues. Germline V lookup: CDR1 SGHAT, CDR2 FQNNGV. Combining the CDR3 with reference TRBV11-2 and TRBJ2-6 gives the whole variable domain EAGVAQSPRYKIIEKRQSVAFWCNPISGHATLYWYQQILGQGPKLLIQFQNNGVVDDSQLPKDRFSAERLKGVDSTLKIQPAKLEDSAVYLCASSLDLVSGRSGANVLTFGAGSRLTVL.

This clonotype has ten or more counts. This chain links TRBV18 with TRBJ1-2; TRBD1 agrees at 7 bases. After removal of 3 bases from V and 6 bases from J, the junction contained 10 bases not matched to a gene. The CDR3 spans 15 residues. Germline CDR1 and CDR2: KGHSH and LQKENI. The CDR3 nucleotides read TGTGCCAGCTCACCCGAAAGTAACAGGGGAAATGGCTACACCTTC. It yields the protein CASSPESNRGNGYTF.